This TCR beta chain is from a study of T cell repertoires in cytomegalovirus infection. For the study at large: As its CMV epitopes, the study selected recently identified HLA-C-restricted and well-studied HLA-B-restricted targets. From public TCR beta signatures came an indication of both CMV infection and matching HLA type. The study, taken as a whole, reports: CMV-specific HLA-C-restricted TCR beta clonotypes dominated the ex vivo response.

CDR3 size: 18 residues. V gave up 4 bases and J gave up 2 bases; unmatched junction bases: 8. Germline lookup yields CDR1 SEHNR and CDR2 FQNEAQ (reference sequence). On this clonotype itself: Its antigen is as yet unknown.

TCRdb itself ran the reads through MiXCR, one entry per CDR3 protein. The sample has about 85,000 distinct CDR3 sequences; under 55% are singletons. The material sequenced was CD8+ T cells from cultured PBMCs, taken from culture after CMV antigen stimulation. The clonotype originates from a human donor in good health (CMV status not recorded). Some clones in this sample may be carry-over from other donors' samples. This chain uses TRBV7-9 with TRBJ2-5; TRBD2 aligns across 15 bases. This CDR3 is CASSSSGTSGRIQETQYF. CDR3 sequence (DNA): TGTGCCAGCAGCTCATCCGGGACTAGCGGGAGGATACAAGAGACCCAGTACTTC.